This TCR beta chain was profiled in a study of T-cell memory formation after mild COVID-19. Study-level information: Largely donor-specific TCR clusters were found.

TCRdb used MiXCR to reprocess the 5' RACE reads, holding one entry per CDR3 protein. The table has fewer than 350,000 distinct CDR3 sequences, 7% to 10% seen once. The material sequenced was PBMCs or a T cell subset sorted from them (not recorded which). The source is a man younger than 30 who had mild COVID-19 (a few samples of this study predate the infection). Cell type and time point are not known.

The chain's CDR3 is CASSLRGRYNEQFF. In DNA, the CDR3 is TGTGCCAGCAGTTTACGGGGCCGATACAATGAGCAGTTCTTC. V is TRBV27 and J is TRBJ2-1; D is tentatively TRBD1 or TRBD2 (5 bases each). The CDR3 extends over 14 amino acids. From germline, CDR1 is MNHEY and CDR2 SMNVEV (reference sequence). Between the trimmed V and J ends, which lost 2 bases and 4 bases, there was a span of 9 bases.